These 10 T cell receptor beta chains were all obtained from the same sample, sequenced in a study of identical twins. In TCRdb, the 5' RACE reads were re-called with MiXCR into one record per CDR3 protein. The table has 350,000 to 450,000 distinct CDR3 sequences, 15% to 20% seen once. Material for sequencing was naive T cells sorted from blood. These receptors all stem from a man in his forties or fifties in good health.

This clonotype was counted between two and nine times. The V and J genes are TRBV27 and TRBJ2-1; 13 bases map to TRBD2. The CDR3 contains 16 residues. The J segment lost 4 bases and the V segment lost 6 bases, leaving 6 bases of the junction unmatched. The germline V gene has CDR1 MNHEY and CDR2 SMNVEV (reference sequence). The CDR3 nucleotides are TGTGCCAGCAGGAAGCCGGGACTAGCGGGGTACAATGAGCAGTTCTTC. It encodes CASRKPGLAGYNEQFF.

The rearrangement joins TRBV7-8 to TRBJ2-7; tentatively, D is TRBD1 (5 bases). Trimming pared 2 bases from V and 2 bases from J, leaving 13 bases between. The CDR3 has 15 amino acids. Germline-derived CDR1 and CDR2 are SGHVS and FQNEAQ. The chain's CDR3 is CASSLTTGVPYEQYF. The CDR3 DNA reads TGTGCCAGCAGCTTAACTACAGGCGTCCCCTACGAGCAGTACTTC.

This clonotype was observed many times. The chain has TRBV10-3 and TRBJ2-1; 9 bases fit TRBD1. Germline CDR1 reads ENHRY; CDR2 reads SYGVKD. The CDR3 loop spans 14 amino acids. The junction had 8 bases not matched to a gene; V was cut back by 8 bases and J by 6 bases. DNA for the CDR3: TGTGCCATCGACCCGGGACAGGGTTTCAATGAGCAGTTCTTC. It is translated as CAIDPGQGFNEQFF.

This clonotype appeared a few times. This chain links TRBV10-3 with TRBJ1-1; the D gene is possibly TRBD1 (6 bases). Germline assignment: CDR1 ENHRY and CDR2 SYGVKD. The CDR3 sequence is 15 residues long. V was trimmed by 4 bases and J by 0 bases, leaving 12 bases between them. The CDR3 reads CAISGKDSMNTEAFF. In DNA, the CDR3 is TGTGCCATCAGTGGGAAGGACAGTATGAACACTGAAGCTTTCTTT.

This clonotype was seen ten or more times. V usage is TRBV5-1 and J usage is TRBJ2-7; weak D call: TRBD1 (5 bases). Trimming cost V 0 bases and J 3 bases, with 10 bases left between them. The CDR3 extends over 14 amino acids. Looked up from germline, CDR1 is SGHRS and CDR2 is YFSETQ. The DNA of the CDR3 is TGCGCCAGCAGCTTGGGGACAACGGACTACGAGCAGTACTTC. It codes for CASSLGTTDYEQYF.

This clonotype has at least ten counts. The CDR3 DNA reads TGTGCCAGCAGCCCAATGCTTCTCGAGACCCAGTACTTC. This translates into CASSPMLLETQYF. V gene TRBV12-3 or TRBV12-4 combines with J gene TRBJ2-5; no definite D call. V gave up 6 bases and J gave up 5 bases, with 13 bases separating them. The CDR3 spans 13 residues.

The CDR3 here is CAAREPYNSPLHF. CDR3 DNA sequence: TGTGCCGCCAGGGAACCCTATAATTCACCCCTCCACTTT. The chain combines TRBV28 with TRBJ1-6; a weak D match, TRBD1 (5 bases). Trimming stripped 11 bases from V and 2 bases from J, with 10 bases between. This CDR3 is built from 13 residues. CDR1 is MDHEN and CDR2 is SYDVKM in the germline V gene.

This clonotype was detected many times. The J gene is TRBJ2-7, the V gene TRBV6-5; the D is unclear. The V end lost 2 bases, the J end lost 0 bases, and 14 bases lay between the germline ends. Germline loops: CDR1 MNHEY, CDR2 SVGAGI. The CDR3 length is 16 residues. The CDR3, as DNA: TGTGCCAGCAGTTACCGATGGAGACCCCGCTCCTACGAGCAGTACTTC. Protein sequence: CASSYRWRPRSYEQYF.

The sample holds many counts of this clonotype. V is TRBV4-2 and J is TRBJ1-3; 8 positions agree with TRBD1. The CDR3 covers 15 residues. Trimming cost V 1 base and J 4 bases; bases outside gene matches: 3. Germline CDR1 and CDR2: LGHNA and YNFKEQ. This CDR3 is CASSQGDRLGNTIYF. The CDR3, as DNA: TGTGCCAGCAGCCAAGGGGACAGGCTCGGAAACACCATATATTTT.

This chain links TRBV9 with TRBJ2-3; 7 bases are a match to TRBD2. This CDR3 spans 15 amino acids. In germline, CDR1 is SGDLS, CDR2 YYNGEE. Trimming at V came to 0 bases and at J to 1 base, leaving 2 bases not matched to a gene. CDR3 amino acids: CASSVGTSGTDTQYF. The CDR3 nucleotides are TGTGCCAGCAGCGTAGGTACTAGCGGCACAGATACGCAGTATTTT. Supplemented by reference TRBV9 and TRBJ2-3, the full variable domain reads DSGVTQTPKHLITATGQRVTLRCSPRSGDLSVYWYQQSLDQGLQFLIQYYNGEERAKGNILERFSAQQFPDLHSELNLSSLELGDSALYFCASSVGTSGTDTQYFGPGTRLTVL.